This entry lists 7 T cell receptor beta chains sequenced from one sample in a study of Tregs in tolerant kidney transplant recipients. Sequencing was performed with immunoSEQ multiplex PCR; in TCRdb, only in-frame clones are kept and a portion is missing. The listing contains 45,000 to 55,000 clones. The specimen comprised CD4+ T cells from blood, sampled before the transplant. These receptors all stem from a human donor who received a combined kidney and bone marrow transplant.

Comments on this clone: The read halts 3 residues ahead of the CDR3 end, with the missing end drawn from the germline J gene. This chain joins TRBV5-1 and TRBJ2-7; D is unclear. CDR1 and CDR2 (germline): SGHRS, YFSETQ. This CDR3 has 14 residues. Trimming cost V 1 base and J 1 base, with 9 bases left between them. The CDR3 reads CASSLLPESYEQYF. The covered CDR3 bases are TGCGCCAGCAGCTTGTTGCCAGAATCCTACGAG.

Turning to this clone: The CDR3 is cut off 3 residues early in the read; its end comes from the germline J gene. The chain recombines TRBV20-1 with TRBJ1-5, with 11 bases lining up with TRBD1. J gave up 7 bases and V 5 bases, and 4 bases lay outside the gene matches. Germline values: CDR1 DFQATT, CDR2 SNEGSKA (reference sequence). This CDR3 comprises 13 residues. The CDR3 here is CSAVGQGGQPQHF. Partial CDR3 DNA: TGCAGTGCTGTGGGACAGGGGGGGCAGCCC.

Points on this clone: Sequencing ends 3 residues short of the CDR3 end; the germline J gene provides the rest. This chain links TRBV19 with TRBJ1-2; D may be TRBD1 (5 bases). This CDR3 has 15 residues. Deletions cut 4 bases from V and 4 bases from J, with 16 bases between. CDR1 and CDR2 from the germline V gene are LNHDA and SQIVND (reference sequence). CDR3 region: CASSTDRGTLYGYTF. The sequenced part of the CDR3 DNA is TGTGCCAGTAGTACCGACAGAGGAACCCTCTATGGC.

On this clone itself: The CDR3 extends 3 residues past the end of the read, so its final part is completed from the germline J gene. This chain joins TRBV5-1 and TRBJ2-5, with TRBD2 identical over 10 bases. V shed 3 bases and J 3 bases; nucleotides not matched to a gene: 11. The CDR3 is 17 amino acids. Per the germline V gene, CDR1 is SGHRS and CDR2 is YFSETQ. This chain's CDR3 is CASSSGGLAEGKETQYF. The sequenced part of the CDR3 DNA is TGCGCCAGCAGCTCGGGTGGACTAGCGGAGGGAAAAGAGACC.

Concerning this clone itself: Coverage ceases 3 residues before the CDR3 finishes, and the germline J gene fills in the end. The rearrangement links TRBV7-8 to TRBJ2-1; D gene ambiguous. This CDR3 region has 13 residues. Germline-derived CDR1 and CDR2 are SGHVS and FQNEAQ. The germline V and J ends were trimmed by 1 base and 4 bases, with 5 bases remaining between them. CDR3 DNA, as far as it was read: TGTGCCAGCAGCTTAGGGCAGTACAATGAG. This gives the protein CASSLGQYNE. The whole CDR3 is CASSLGQYNEQFF.

This chain's CDR3 is CASRQANYGYTF. The DNA read from the CDR3 is TGTGCCAGCAGACAGGCTAACTATGGC. The chain joins TRBV2 to TRBJ1-2, with D tentatively TRBD1 (5 bases). The read terminates 3 residues ahead of where the CDR3 ends, so the germline J gene completes it. Germline loops: CDR1 SNHLY, CDR2 FYNNEI. Trimming cost V 6 bases and J 0 bases, with 5 bases left between them. CDR3 length: 12 amino acids.

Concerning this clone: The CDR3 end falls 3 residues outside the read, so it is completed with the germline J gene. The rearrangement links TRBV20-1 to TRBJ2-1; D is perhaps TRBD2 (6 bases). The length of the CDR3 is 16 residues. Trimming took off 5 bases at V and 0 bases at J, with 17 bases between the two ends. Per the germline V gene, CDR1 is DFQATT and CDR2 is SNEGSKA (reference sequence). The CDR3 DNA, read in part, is TGCAGTGCTGTGGGACTCCTCCGCAGCTCCTACAATGAG. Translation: CSAVGLLRSSYNE. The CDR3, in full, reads CSAVGLLRSSYNEQFF.